The 26 T cell receptor beta chains listed next were all sequenced from one sample in a study of blood T cell repertoires in COVID-19. The protocol was immunoSEQ multiplex PCR, while the TCRdb copy is restricted to in-frame clones and leaves out a portion. This sample has 220,000 or so clones, with 80% to 95% found just once. Sequences were obtained from peripheral blood. Receptors were obtained from a man aged 55 to 70 with COVID-19, enrolled during active disease.

The chain couples TRBV30 to TRBJ2-3, with 14 bases identical to TRBD2. The V and J ends lost 1 base and 3 bases, in that order; junction bases with no gene match: 15. This CDR3 is built from 20 residues. CDR1 is GTSNPN and CDR2 is SVGIG in the germline V gene (reference sequence). DNA for the CDR3: TGTGCCTGGAGTGGTAGGACTAGCGGGAGGACACAACTCGAAACAGATACGCAGTATTTT. Encoded protein: CAWSGRTSGRTQLETDTQYF.

The chain is built from TRBV4-3 and TRBJ1-1; maybe TRBD1 (6 bases). V lost 4 bases, J lost 3 bases, and 15 bases lay in between. This CDR3 spans 15 amino acids. Germline values: CDR1 LGHNA, CDR2 YSLEER. The CDR3 here is CASSRKGGGHTEAFF. The CDR3 bases are TGCGCCAGCAGCCGAAAGGGAGGGGGGCACACTGAAGCTTTCTTT.

This chain uses TRBV20-1 with TRBJ1-6; 7 bases map to TRBD1. V dropped 3 bases and J dropped 5; count of bases not matched to a gene: 4. The CDR3 has 14 amino acids. CDR1 and CDR2 from the germline V gene are DFQATT and SNEGSKA (reference sequence). This CDR3 reads CSASGTANNSPLHF. The CDR3 DNA is TGCAGTGCTAGTGGGACAGCTAATAATTCACCCCTCCACTTT.

This clone was picked up a small number of times. J is TRBJ1-6 and V is TRBV5-1; D gene uncertain. Per the germline V gene, CDR1 is SGHRS and CDR2 is YFSETQ. This CDR3 comprises 14 residues. The V end was cut by 4 bases, the J end by 8 bases, with 13 bases between. The CDR3 DNA is TGCGCCAGCAGCGCCGGAGGGTCGGATTCACCCCTCCACTTT. Protein product: CASSAGGSDSPLHF.

This chain links TRBV6-1 with TRBJ1-2, with a weak D call TRBD1 (5 bases). The CDR3 is 14 amino acids. V was pared by 3 bases and J by 4 bases, with 12 bases between. Germline V gene lookup returns CDR1 MNHNS and CDR2 SASEGT. The CDR3 reads CASSDPGPFYGYTF. DNA for the CDR3: TGTGCCAGCAGTGACCCAGGGCCTTTCTATGGCTACACCTTC.

V is TRBV11-2 and J is TRBJ1-2; D is perhaps TRBD1 (5 bases). The CDR3 consists of 16 residues. V dropped 0 bases and J dropped 6 bases, with 17 bases sitting between them. CDR1 is SGHAT, CDR2 FQNNGV, per germline. The CDR3 loop is CASSLDLGRAGNGYTF. As DNA, the CDR3 is TGTGCCAGCAGCTTAGATCTAGGCAGGGCAGGAAATGGCTACACCTTC.

Comment on this clone: The same CDR3 also results from other DNA sequences found in this sample. The rearrangement joins TRBV9 to TRBJ2-7; possible D gene TRBD1, 6 bases. The CDR3 sequence is 14 residues long. Between the trimmed V and J ends, which lost 0 bases and 2 bases, there was a span of 9 bases. Germline V CDR1 and CDR2: SGDLS, YYNGEE. DNA of the CDR3: TGTGCCAGCAGCGTAGCGGGACAAACCTACGAGCAGTACTTC. This encodes CASSVAGQTYEQYF.

CDR3 in amino acids: CASSRGTSNEKLFF. CDR3 nucleotides: TGTGCCAGCTCAAGGGGGACATCTAATGAAAAACTGTTTTTT. This sequence joins TRBV18 and TRBJ1-4; TRBD1 is a possible D gene (6 bases). This CDR3 spans 14 amino acids. Trimming took 5 bases from V and 3 from J, leaving 10 bases between them. Germline assignment: CDR1 KGHSH and CDR2 LQKENI. Complete variable domain (other parts from reference TRBV18 and TRBJ1-4): NAGVMQNPRHLVRRRGQEARLRCSPMKGHSHVYWYRQLPEEGLKFMVYLQKENIIDESGMPKERFSAEFPKEGPSILRIQQVVRGDSAAYFCASSRGTSNEKLFFGSGTQLSVL.

Details on this clone: The sample contains more than one DNA sequence encoding this CDR3. The chain joins TRBV5-6 to TRBJ1-3; the D is unclear. The CDR3 is made up of 15 amino acids. The V and J ends lost 0 bases and 0 bases respectively, with 7 bases between them. Germline V gene sequence: CDR1 SGHDT, CDR2 YYEEEE. CDR3 protein: CASSLGGSSGNTIYF. The CDR3 nucleotides read TGTGCCAGCAGCTTGGGAGGCAGCTCTGGAAACACCATATATTTT. Based on the CDR3 plus reference TRBV5-6 and TRBJ1-3, the full variable domain is DAGVTQSPTHLIKTRGQQVTLRCSPKSGHDTVSWYQQALGQGPQFIFQYYEEEERQRGNFPDRFSGHQFPNYSSELNVNALLLGDSALYLCASSLGGSSGNTIYFGEGSWLTVV.

The J gene is TRBJ1-5, the V gene TRBV19; D remains ambiguous. This CDR3 has 13 residues. Trimming removed 4 bases from V and 3 bases from J, with 7 bases in between. Germline CDR1 is LNHDA and CDR2 is SQIVND (reference sequence). CDR3: CASSSGFNQPQHF. For the CDR3, the DNA is TGTGCCAGTAGTAGTGGCTTCAATCAGCCCCAGCATTTT. Full variable domain (remainder filled in from reference TRBV19 and TRBJ1-5): DGGITQSPKYLFRKEGQNVTLSCEQNLNHDAMYWYRQDPGQGLRLIYYSQIVNDFQKGDIAEGYSVSREKKESFPLTVTSAQKNPTAFYLCASSSGFNQPQHFGDGTRLSIL.

V usage is TRBV6-2 or TRBV6-3 and J usage is TRBJ1-5; 7 nucleotides agree with TRBD1. J lost 2 bases, V lost 5 bases, and 6 bases had no gene match. Germline loops: CDR1 MNHEY, CDR2 SVGEGT. The CDR3 spans 15 residues. CDR3 loop: CASSKTGSRNQPQHF. The CDR3 nucleotides are TGTGCCAGCAGTAAGACAGGGTCGCGCAATCAGCCCCAGCATTTT.

The J gene is TRBJ1-2, the V gene TRBV18, with 9 bases aligning to TRBD1. V was clipped by 5 bases and J by 8 bases; unmatched bases: 12. The CDR3 spans 15 residues. Germline-derived CDR1 and CDR2 are KGHSH and LQKENI. In DNA, the CDR3 is TGTGCCAGCTCAGTCGGACAGGGGAAGGTGCAGGGCTACACCTTC. This sequence encodes CASSVGQGKVQGYTF. Based on the CDR3 plus reference TRBV18 and TRBJ1-2, the full variable domain is NAGVMQNPRHLVRRRGQEARLRCSPMKGHSHVYWYRQLPEEGLKFMVYLQKENIIDESGMPKERFSAEFPKEGPSILRIQQVVRGDSAAYFCASSVGQGKVQGYTFGSGTRLTVV.

V is TRBV7-2 and J is TRBJ1-1; D may be TRBD1 (6 bases). Trimming removed 1 base at V and 2 bases at J, with 17 bases between. Per germline, CDR1 SGHTA and CDR2 FQGNSA. This CDR3 is 17 amino acids long. The DNA for the CDR3 is TGTGCCAGCAGCTTAGATGGGACACCCGGCGGCAACACTGAAGCTTTCTTT. Its protein product is CASSLDGTPGGNTEAFF.

The chain is built from TRBV9 and TRBJ2-1, with D unresolved. V gave up 0 bases and J gave up 0 bases, with 4 bases separating them. The CDR3 is made up of 14 amino acids. The germline V gene encodes CDR1 SGDLS and CDR2 YYNGEE. CDR3 DNA sequence: TGTGCCAGCAGCGTAGGAGGCTCCTACAATGAGCAGTTCTTC. Its protein is CASSVGGSYNEQFF. Full variable domain (remainder filled in from reference TRBV9 and TRBJ2-1): DSGVTQTPKHLITATGQRVTLRCSPRSGDLSVYWYQQSLDQGLQFLIQYYNGEERAKGNILERFSAQQFPDLHSELNLSSLELGDSALYFCASSVGGSYNEQFFGPGTRLTVL.

The rearrangement joins TRBV7-9 to TRBJ2-7; TRBD2 might be the D (5 bases). Per the germline V gene, CDR1 is SEHNR and CDR2 is FQNEAQ (reference sequence). This CDR3 is built from 13 residues. V was cut by 1 base and J by 6 bases, with 10 bases left in between. This CDR3 is CASSLVPGGEQYF. The CDR3 DNA follows: TGTGCCAGCAGCTTAGTCCCAGGAGGCGAGCAGTACTTC.

The CDR3 coding sequence is TGTGCCAGCAACTCCCCTAACACCGGGGAGCTGTTTTTT. Its translation: CASNSPNTGELFF. The J gene is TRBJ2-2, the V gene TRBV28, with D unresolved. The CDR3 has 13 residues. Germline V gene lookup returns CDR1 MDHEN and CDR2 SYDVKM. The V and J ends lost 7 bases and 2 bases respectively, with 8 bases between them.

V and J are TRBV30 and TRBJ2-2; 7 bases are a match to TRBD1. The CDR3 sequence is 13 residues long. CDR1 and CDR2 (germline): GTSNPN, SVGIG (reference sequence). V shed 3 bases and J 4 bases; nucleotides not matched to a gene: 2. CDR3 loop: CAWRDRTTGELFF. DNA for the CDR3: TGTGCCTGGAGGGACAGGACCACCGGGGAGCTGTTTTTT. The full variable domain, with the rest looked up from reference TRBV30 and TRBJ2-2, is SQTIHQWPATLVQPVGSPLSLECTVEGTSNPNLYWYRQAAGRGLQLLFYSVGIGQISSEVPQNLSASRPQDRQFILSSKKLLLSDSGFYLCAWRDRTTGELFFGEGSRLTVL.

This clone was detected only a few times. The rearrangement joins TRBV18 to TRBJ1-3; 8 bases match TRBD1. Germline CDR1 KGHSH, CDR2 LQKENI. The CDR3 covers 16 residues. Trimming at V came to 2 bases and at J to 2 bases, leaving 5 bases not matched to a gene. The CDR3 region has the DNA TGTGCCAGCTCACCAACCACAGGGGGAACTGGAAACACCATATATTTT. As protein: CASSPTTGGTGNTIYF. Full variable domain (rest looked up from reference TRBV18 and TRBJ1-3): NAGVMQNPRHLVRRRGQEARLRCSPMKGHSHVYWYRQLPEEGLKFMVYLQKENIIDESGMPKERFSAEFPKEGPSILRIQQVVRGDSAAYFCASSPTTGGTGNTIYFGEGSWLTVV.

The genes are TRBV18 and TRBJ1-1; tentatively, D is TRBD1 (5 bases). The V gene's germline CDR1 is KGHSH and CDR2 LQKENI. The V and J ends lost 2 bases and 6 bases respectively, with 13 bases between them. This CDR3 has 14 residues. For the CDR3, the DNA is TGTGCCAGCTCACCATCCATAGGGGAGGCTGAAGCTTTCTTT. Its protein is CASSPSIGEAEAFF. The variable domain in full, with the rest retrieved from reference TRBV18 and TRBJ1-1, is NAGVMQNPRHLVRRRGQEARLRCSPMKGHSHVYWYRQLPEEGLKFMVYLQKENIIDESGMPKERFSAEFPKEGPSILRIQQVVRGDSAAYFCASSPSIGEAEAFFGQGTRLTVV.

In DNA form, the CDR3 reads TGTGCCAGCTCACCACGCGGGACTAGCGGGAGCTACGAGCAGTACTTC. Translating it yields CASSPRGTSGSYEQYF. The genes are TRBV18 and TRBJ2-7, with 14 positions matching TRBD2. CDR1 KGHSH and CDR2 LQKENI come from the germline V gene. Trimming cost V 1 base and J 3 bases; bases outside gene matches: 2. The CDR3 consists of 16 residues.

The V and J genes are TRBV12-3 or TRBV12-4 and TRBJ2-1, with D perhaps TRBD1 (5 bases). CDR3 length: 13 amino acids. V lost 5 bases, J lost 10 bases, and 15 bases lay in between. CDR3 sequence reads: CASSKDSALEQFF. The CDR3 coding sequence is TGTGCCAGCAGTAAAGACAGTGCTCTCGAGCAGTTCTTC.

V and J are TRBV5-6 and TRBJ1-1, with 8 bases that match TRBD1. The CDR3 is 16 residues long. V gave up 7 bases and J gave up 7 bases; unmatched junction bases: 18. CDR1 and CDR2 (germline): SGHDT, YYEEEE. The CDR3, as DNA: TGTGCCAGCGGCCATGTGGTCAGGGGGCGGGAGGGTGAAGCTTTCTTT. It codes for CASGHVVRGREGEAFF.

The chain combines TRBV28 with TRBJ2-7, with D hard to call. This CDR3 spans 11 amino acids. Trimming shortened V by 6 bases and J by 1 base, and 4 bases separated the two germline ends. CDR1 and CDR2 from the germline V gene are MDHEN and SYDVKM. The CDR3 coding sequence is TGTGCCAGCAGGAGTTCCTACGAGCAGTACTTC. It is translated as CASRSSYEQYF.

The chain joins TRBV10-3 to TRBJ2-1, with 9 bases identical to TRBD1. Per the germline V gene, CDR1 is ENHRY and CDR2 is SYGVKD. With 3 bases clipped from V and 7 bases from J, the junction kept 7 bases outside the gene matches. The CDR3 spans 15 residues. Written as DNA, the CDR3 is TGTGCCATCAGTGACTCTGACAGGGGGTCGAATGAGCAGTTCTTC. It is translated as CAISDSDRGSNEQFF.

The rearrangement joins TRBV6-2 or TRBV6-3 to TRBJ2-1, with 7 bases fitting TRBD2. V trimming: 5 bases; J trimming: 0 bases; junction bases outside the gene matches: 4. Germline CDR1 is MNHEY and CDR2 is SVGEGT. The CDR3 runs 15 residues. The CDR3 coding sequence is TGTGCCAGCAGTCCCGGGGGGTTCTCCTACAATGAGCAGTTCTTC. Protein sequence: CASSPGGFSYNEQFF.

V usage is TRBV7-2 and J usage is TRBJ2-5, with 7 bases lining up with TRBD1. Germline-derived CDR1 and CDR2 are SGHTA and FQGNSA. The CDR3 spans 15 residues. After removal of 4 bases from V and 2 bases from J, the junction contained 7 bases not matched to a gene. The CDR3 is CASSSQTGQQETQYF. The CDR3 DNA is TGTGCCAGCAGCTCCCAGACAGGGCAACAAGAGACCCAGTACTTC.